This T cell receptor beta chain came from a study of cytomegalovirus exposure and HLA in healthy donors. Findings and caveats of the study: Accounts indicate the classifier identified cytomegalovirus status with strong specificity and sensitivity. Three chains linked to CMV were shown in vitro to be specific for CMV antigens.

After removal of 3 bases from V and 0 bases from J, the junction contained 2 bases not matched to a gene. The CDR3 totals 15 residues. Looked up from germline, CDR1 is SGHTA and CDR2 is FQGTGA. Generated by immunoSEQ multiplex PCR, the TCRdb table keeps only in-frame clones and is missing some. The table includes 100,000 to 150,000 clones, almost 90% detected once. Points on this clone: The antigen is unknown.

Sequencing input: PBMCs. This chain joins TRBV7-3 and TRBJ2-1; TRBD1 aligns across 7 bases. The sequence derives from a man aged 25 to 40 in good health and CMV-seronegative. CDR3: CASSLTGNSYNEQFF. CDR3 nucleotide sequence: TGTGCCAGCAGCTTGACAGGGAACTCCTACAATGAGCAGTTCTTC.